This record concerns one T cell receptor (beta chain) sequence. This sample is drawn from a study of cytotoxic CD8 clonotypes in ibrutinib-treated CLL. The V gene's germline CDR1 is MDHEN and CDR2 SYDVKM. With 5 bases clipped from V and 0 bases from J, the junction kept 12 bases outside the gene matches. The CDR3 extends over 17 amino acids. The table came from immunoSEQ multiplex PCR; TCRdb's copy has only in-frame clones and leaves some out. The profile shows around 150,000 clones, approximately 80% of them singletons. The source is a human donor with chronic lymphocytic leukemia. Sequences were derived from PBMCs, sampled after 12 months of ibrutinib treatment. The V call is TRBV28, the J call TRBJ2-7; 8 bases line up with TRBD2. The CDR3 reads CASSPPLGAGGSYEQYF. The CDR3 DNA sequence: TGTGCCAGCAGTCCCCCTTTGGGGGCGGGGGGCTCCTACGAGCAGTACTTC.